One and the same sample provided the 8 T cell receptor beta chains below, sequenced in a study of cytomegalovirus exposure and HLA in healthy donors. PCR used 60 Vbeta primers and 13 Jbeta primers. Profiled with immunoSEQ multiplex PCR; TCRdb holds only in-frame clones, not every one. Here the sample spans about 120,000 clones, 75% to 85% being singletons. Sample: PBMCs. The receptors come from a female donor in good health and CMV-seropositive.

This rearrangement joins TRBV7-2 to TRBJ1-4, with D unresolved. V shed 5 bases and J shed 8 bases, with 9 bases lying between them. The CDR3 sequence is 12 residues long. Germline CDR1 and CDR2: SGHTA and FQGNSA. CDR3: CASSNQQEKLFF. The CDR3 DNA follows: TGTGCCAGCAGCAACCAACAGGAAAAACTGTTTTTT.

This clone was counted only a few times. This CDR3 reads CASSLNGGDYGYTF. CDR3 nucleotide sequence: TGCGCCAGCAGCTTGAACGGCGGGGACTATGGCTACACCTTC. This chain joins TRBV5-1 and TRBJ1-2; D uncertain. Trimming shortened V by 1 base and J by 3 bases, and 10 bases separated the two germline ends. This CDR3 spans 14 amino acids. Germline assignment: CDR1 SGHRS and CDR2 YFSETQ.

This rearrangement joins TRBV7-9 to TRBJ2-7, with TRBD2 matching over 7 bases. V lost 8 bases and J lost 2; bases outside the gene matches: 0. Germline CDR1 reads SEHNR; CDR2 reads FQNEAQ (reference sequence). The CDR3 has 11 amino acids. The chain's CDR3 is CASGGAYEQYF. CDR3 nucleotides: TGTGCCAGCGGGGGGGCCTACGAGCAGTACTTC.

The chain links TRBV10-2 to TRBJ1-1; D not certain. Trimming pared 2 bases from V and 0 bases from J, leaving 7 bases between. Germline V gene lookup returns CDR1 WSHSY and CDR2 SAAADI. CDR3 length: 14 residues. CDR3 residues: CASSEGRLNTEAFF. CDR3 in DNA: TGCGCCAGCAGTGAGGGCAGGTTGAACACTGAAGCTTTCTTT.

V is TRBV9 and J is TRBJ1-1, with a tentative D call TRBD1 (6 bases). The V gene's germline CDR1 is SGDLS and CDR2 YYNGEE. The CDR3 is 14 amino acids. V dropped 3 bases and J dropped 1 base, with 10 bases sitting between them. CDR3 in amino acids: CASSGDTQNTEAFF. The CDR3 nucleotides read TGTGCCAGCAGCGGGGACACCCAGAACACTGAAGCTTTCTTT.

The CDR3: CASSLGDRVGTEAFF. DNA for the CDR3: TGTGCCAGCAGCTTGGGGGACAGGGTAGGCACTGAAGCTTTCTTT. The chain combines TRBV5-4 with TRBJ1-1, with TRBD1 matching over 9 bases. Germline V CDR1 and CDR2: SGHNT, YYREEE (reference sequence). J gave up 4 bases and V 0 bases, and 4 bases lay outside the gene matches. This CDR3 has 15 amino acids.

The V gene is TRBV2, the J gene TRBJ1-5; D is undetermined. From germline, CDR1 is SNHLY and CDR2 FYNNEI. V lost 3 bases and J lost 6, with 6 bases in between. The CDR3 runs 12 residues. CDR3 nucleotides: TGTGCCAGCAGTGAGCGAGGTCAGCCCCAGCATTTT. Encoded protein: CASSERGQPQHF.

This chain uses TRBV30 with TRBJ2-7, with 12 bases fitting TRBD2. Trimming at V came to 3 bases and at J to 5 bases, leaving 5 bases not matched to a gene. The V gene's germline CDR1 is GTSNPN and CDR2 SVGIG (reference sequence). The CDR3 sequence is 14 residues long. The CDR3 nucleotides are TGTGCCTGGAGAGCTAGCGGGGGGGCCCACGAGCAGTACTTC. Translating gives CAWRASGGAHEQYF.